Listed here are 15 T cell receptor beta chains from one sample, sequenced in a study of breast tumors, draining lymph nodes, adjacent tissues. TCRdb recomputed calls from the multiplex PCR reads with MiXCR, one row per CDR3 protein. The table has over 60,000 distinct CDR3 sequences, 40% to 55% seen once; the top ten hold roughly 8.1%. Sequences were obtained from breast tumor tissue. All receptors come from a female donor with breast cancer. Some clones in this sample may be carry-over from other donors' samples.

This clonotype was seen at least ten times. This chain links TRBV20-1 with TRBJ2-5, with 11 bases lining up with TRBD1. Germline CDR1 and CDR2: DFQATT and SNEGSKA (reference sequence). There are 14 residues in the CDR3. Unmatched junction bases numbered 8, after V lost 6 bases and J lost 5 bases. CDR3 amino acids: CSAWDRGKGETQYF. CDR3 in DNA: TGCAGTGCCTGGGACAGGGGGAAGGGTGAGACCCAGTACTTC.

This clonotype was observed many times. The chain joins TRBV5-5 to TRBJ2-2; TRBD2 is a possible D gene (6 bases). This CDR3 contains 14 residues. In germline, CDR1 is SGHKS, CDR2 YYEKEE (reference sequence). V was trimmed by 0 bases and J by 3 bases, leaving 6 bases between them. CDR3 sequence (DNA): TGTGCCAGCAGCTTGGCGGGAGACACCGGGGAGCTGTTTTTT. Its protein product is CASSLAGDTGELFF.

This clonotype was found many times. The V gene is TRBV6-4, the J gene TRBJ2-3; D may match TRBD1 or TRBD2 (5 bases each). Germline CDR1 MRHNA, CDR2 SNTAGT. This CDR3 spans 17 amino acids. V gave up 6 bases and J gave up 0 bases, with 19 bases separating them. DNA for the CDR3: TGTGCCAGCAGACTACCACCCGGGACGGGAAGCACAGATACGCAGTATTTT. Residues: CASRLPPGTGSTDTQYF.

Of note for this clonotype: Its ends do not fully match the called genes, so a read error is possible. The V gene is TRBV7-8, the J gene TRBJ2-1, with D unresolved. CDR3 length: 16 residues. Per germline, CDR1 SGHVS and CDR2 FQNEAQ. Here the CDR3 reads CASSPFPLCSYNVQFF. For the CDR3, the DNA is TGTGCCAGCAGCCCCTTCCCACTGTGCTCCTACAATGTGCAGTTCTTC. The variable domain in full, completed from reference TRBV7-8 and TRBJ2-1, reads GAGVSQSPRYKVAKRGQDVALRCDPISGHVSLFWYQQALGQGPEFLTYFQNEAQLDKSGLPSDRFFAERPEGSVSTLKIQRTQQEDSAVYLCASSPFPLCSYNVQFFGPGTRLTVL.

In the case of this clonotype: One end of the junction fails to match germline, which may point to a read error. This chain links TRBV6-6 with TRBJ2-5; D tentatively reads TRBD1 or TRBD2 (5 bases each). The CDR3 consists of 14 residues. Germline values: CDR1 MNHNY, CDR2 SVGAGI (reference sequence). For the CDR3, the DNA is TGTGCCGGCAGTCACCGGGACGGTCAAGAGACCCAGTACTTC. Protein product: CAGSHRDGQETQYF.

The chain has TRBV10-3 and TRBJ1-3; D may be TRBD1 (5 bases). V was cut by 6 bases and J by 0 bases, with 9 bases left in between. The CDR3 consists of 14 residues. CDR1 and CDR2 from the germline V gene are ENHRY and SYGVKD. The CDR3 here is CAISQGGSGNTIYF. As DNA, the CDR3 is TGTGCCATCAGCCAGGGTGGCTCTGGAAACACCATATATTTT.

This clonotype was found many times. V and J are TRBV19 and TRBJ1-2; tentatively, D is TRBD1 (5 bases). The germline V and J ends were trimmed by 5 bases and 7 bases, with 11 bases remaining between them. This CDR3 is built from 12 residues. CDR1 and CDR2 from the germline V gene are LNHDA and SQIVND (reference sequence). The CDR3 is CASSPRDGGYTF. The DNA of the CDR3 is TGTGCCAGTAGTCCGCGGGACGGTGGCTACACCTTC.

The chain couples TRBV25-1 to TRBJ1-4; 7 bases align to TRBD1. This CDR3 comprises 15 residues. Germline V gene lookup returns CDR1 MGHDK and CDR2 SYGVNS. Trimming cost V 8 bases and J 3 bases; bases outside gene matches: 9. In DNA form, the CDR3 reads TGTGCCAGCGGGACTAGCGGGACAGCTAATGAAAAACTGTTTTTT. Its protein is CASGTSGTANEKLFF.

This clonotype was counted ten times or more. The chain recombines TRBV7-2 with TRBJ2-1; 10 bases agree with TRBD1. Trimming removed 5 bases from V and 4 bases from J; junction bases left unmatched: 5. The CDR3 loop spans 15 amino acids. CDR1 is SGHTA, CDR2 FQGNSA, per germline. The CDR3 sequence is CASSLDRGAYNEQFF. The CDR3 region has the DNA TGTGCCAGCAGCCTGGACAGGGGGGCGTACAATGAGCAGTTCTTC.

This clonotype is labeled medium-sized. V gene TRBV9 combines with J gene TRBJ2-2; D unclear. The germline V gene encodes CDR1 SGDLS and CDR2 YYNGEE. The CDR3 consists of 14 residues. V lost 5 bases, J lost 4 bases, and 12 bases lay in between. The DNA of the CDR3 is TGTGCCAGCAGGTTTGGCGAATCCACCGGGGAGCTGTTTTTT. This encodes CASRFGESTGELFF.

The chain joins TRBV7-2 to TRBJ2-7, with a possible D match to TRBD1 (6 bases). The CDR3 totals 13 residues. Germline V gene data show CDR1 as SGHTA and CDR2 as FQGNSA. With 6 bases removed from V and 9 bases from J, the gap between germline ends came to 18 bases. In nucleotides, the CDR3 is TGTGCCAGCAGAAGAGGGGGTATCTTCGGGCAGTACTTC. The encoded protein is CASRRGGIFGQYF. Variable domain in full (rest from reference TRBV7-2 and TRBJ2-7): GAGVSQSPSNKVTEKGKDVELRCDPISGHTALYWYRQSLGQGLEFLIYFQGNSAPDKSGLPSDRFSAERTGGSVSTLTIQRTQQEDSAVYLCASRRGGIFGQYFGPGTRLTVT.

This clonotype was counted many times. V usage is TRBV5-8 and J usage is TRBJ2-5, with 9 nucleotides matching TRBD2. The CDR3 is 16 amino acids. Germline V gene data show CDR1 as SGHTS and CDR2 as YDEGEE. V was clipped by 3 bases and J by 1 base; unmatched bases: 7. This CDR3 is CASSWGAGGPQETQYF. DNA of the CDR3: TGTGCCAGCAGCTGGGGCGCGGGGGGGCCCCAAGAGACCCAGTACTTC.

With respect to this clonotype: The junction does not match germline at one end; this may be a read error. The V and J genes are TRBV27 and TRBJ2-3; D possibly uses TRBD1 or TRBD2 (5 bases each). The CDR3 has 14 amino acids. The V gene's germline CDR1 is MNHEY and CDR2 SMNVEV (reference sequence). The CDR3 spells CAGSLVTRGDEQFF. CDR3 DNA sequence: TGTGCCGGCAGTTTAGTGACCCGGGGCGATGAGCAGTTCTTT.

This chain links TRBV11-2 with TRBJ2-7, with a weak D call TRBD1 (5 bases). Looked up from germline, CDR1 is SGHAT and CDR2 is FQNNGV. The CDR3 has 15 amino acids. The V and J ends lost 5 bases and 3 bases respectively, with 17 bases between them. Written as DNA, the CDR3 is TGTGCCAGCAGCCGCTCGGGTCAGGGCAGCTACGAGCAGTACTTC. It codes for CASSRSGQGSYEQYF.

To note about this clonotype: The CDR3 does not end in the conserved phenylalanine or tryptophan, so this is likely a read error. The chain uses TRBV24-1 and TRBJ2-7; D uncertain. The germline V and J ends were trimmed by 2 bases and 7 bases, with 11 bases remaining between them. Germline V gene lookup returns CDR1 KGHDR and CDR2 SFDVKD. The CDR3 has 13 amino acids. The CDR3 spells CATSDSGRAEQYL. CDR3 coding DNA: TGTGCCACCAGTGATTCCGGACGGGCGGAGCAGTACTTA.